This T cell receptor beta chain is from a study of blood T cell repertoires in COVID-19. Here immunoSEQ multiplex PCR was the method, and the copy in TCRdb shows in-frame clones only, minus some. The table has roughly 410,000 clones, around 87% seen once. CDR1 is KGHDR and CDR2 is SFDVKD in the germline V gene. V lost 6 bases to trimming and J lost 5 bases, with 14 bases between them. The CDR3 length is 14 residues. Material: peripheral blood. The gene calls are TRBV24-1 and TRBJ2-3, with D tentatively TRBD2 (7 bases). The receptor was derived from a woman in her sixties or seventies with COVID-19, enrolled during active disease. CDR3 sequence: CATSRGATGDTQYF. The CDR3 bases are TGTGCCACCAGTCGGGGGGCGACTGGAGATACGCAGTATTTT.